This TCR beta chain appears in the sequencing data of a study of T cells after yellow fever vaccination. General study results and limits: Subsequent to the booster, the majority of primary-vaccination clones reappeared (96% CD4, 85% to 90% CD8).

Researchers made TCR cDNA using 5'RACE template switching, and this step added a universal primer site and UMIs. TCRdb re-analysed the 5' RACE reads in MiXCR, keeping a single row per CDR3 protein. The sample shows 300,000 to 400,000 distinct CDR3 sequences, roughly 8.7% of them seen only once. Details on this clonotype: Its antigen is undetermined. One end of the junction is discordant with germline, which a read error may explain.

Here the sequenced sample was PBMCs, taken on the day of the first yellow fever vaccination. The receptor was isolated from a young man who received the YFV17D yellow fever vaccine.

Here the CDR3 reads CASSLGGQGRQPQHF. Here the CDR3 DNA reads TGTGCCAGCAGTTTGGGGGGGCAGGGCCGCCAGCCCCAGCATTTT. V is TRBV5-5 and J is TRBJ1-5, with a weak D call TRBD1 (6 bases). Germline V gene data show CDR1 as SGHKS and CDR2 as YYEKEE (reference sequence). The CDR3 sequence is 15 residues long. The full variable domain, completed using reference TRBV5-5 and TRBJ1-5, is DAGVTQSPTHLIKTRGQQVTLRCSPISGHKSVSWYQQVLGQGPQFIFQYYEKEERGRGNFPDRFSARQFPNYSSELNVNALLLGDSALYLCASSLGGQGRQPQHFGDGTRLSIL.